This paragraph reports one T cell receptor beta chain. The sample comes from a study of blood T cell repertoires in COVID-19. Study at large: Acute and convalescent COVID-19 samples came from the United States, Italy and Spain. In each case, the material was cDNA or gDNA derived from T cells, B-cell-depleted T cells, or PBMCs.

In the source study's methods: Estimation of nucleated cell counts relied on the amplification of reference gene primers. Assay used: immunoSEQ multiplex PCR; TCRdb lists only in-frame clones, some missing. That table is the source of V, J and clone size, and D and trimming were worked out from the DNA. The sample lists roughly 300,000 clones, around four fifths seen once, with over 9% in the top ten. The CDR3 loop spans 15 amino acids. The germline CDR1 and CDR2 sequences are LGHDT and YNNKEL (reference sequence). Trimming removed 4 bases from V and 5 bases from J, with 17 bases in between. Material: peripheral blood. V is TRBV3-1 (or the pseudogene TRBV3-2) and J is TRBJ1-2; no clear D. The clonotype originates from a woman aged 45-60 years who had recovered from COVID-19. DNA for the CDR3: TGTGCCAGCAGCCCAAGTTTCGGACGGGGATATGGCTACACCTTC. Encoded protein: CASSPSFGRGYGYTF.